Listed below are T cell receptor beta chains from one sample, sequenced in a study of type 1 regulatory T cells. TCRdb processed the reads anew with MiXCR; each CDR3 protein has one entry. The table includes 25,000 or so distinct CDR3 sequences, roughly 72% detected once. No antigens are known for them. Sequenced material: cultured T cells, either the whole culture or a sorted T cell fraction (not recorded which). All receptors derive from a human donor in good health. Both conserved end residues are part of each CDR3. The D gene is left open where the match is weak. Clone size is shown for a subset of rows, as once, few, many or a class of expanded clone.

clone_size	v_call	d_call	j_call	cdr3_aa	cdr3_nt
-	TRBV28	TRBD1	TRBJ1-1	CASSTAGQGNTEAFF	TGTGCCAGCAGTACCGCGGGACAGGGTAACACTGAAGCTTTCTTT
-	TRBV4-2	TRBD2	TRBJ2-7	CASSQDYWGSGGVSEQYF	TGTGCCAGCAGCCAAGATTACTGGGGTAGCGGGGGGGTATCCGAGCAGTACTTC
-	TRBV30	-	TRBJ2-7	CAWSVGQSVEQYF	TGTGCCTGGAGTGTAGGACAGTCAGTGGAGCAGTACTTC
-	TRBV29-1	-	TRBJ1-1	CSASGRLNTEAFF	TGCAGCGCCTCGGGGCGGCTGAACACTGAAGCTTTCTTT
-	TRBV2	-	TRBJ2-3	CASNILVTDTQYF	TGTGCCAGCAACATCTTAGTAACAGATACGCAGTATTTT
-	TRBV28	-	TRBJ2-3	CASSPRSWGQYF	TGTGCCAGCAGTCCTCGTAGTTGGGGGCAGTATTTT
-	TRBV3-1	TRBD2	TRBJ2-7	CASSQGLAGYEQYF	TGTGCCAGCAGCCAAGGACTAGCGGGGTACGAGCAGTACTTC
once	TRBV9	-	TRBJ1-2	CASSPSAGTNYGYTF	TGTGCCAGCAGCCCATCGGCAGGGACCAACTATGGCTACACCTTC
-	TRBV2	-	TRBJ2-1	CASSRFDEQFF	TGTGCCAGCAGTAGGTTCGATGAGCAGTTCTTC
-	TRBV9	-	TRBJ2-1	CASSVVPQGHPNEQFF	TGTGCCAGCAGCGTAGTACCCCAGGGGCATCCGAATGAGCAGTTCTTC
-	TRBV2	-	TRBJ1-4	CASSVLQLNEKLFF	TGTGCCAGCAGTGTATTACAGCTTAATGAAAAACTGTTTTTT
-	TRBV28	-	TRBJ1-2	CASSSAARVYDGYTF	TGTGCCAGCAGTTCCGCAGCCAGGGTTTATGATGGCTACACCTTC
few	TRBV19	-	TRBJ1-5	CASSIAVSQPQHF	TGTGCCAGTAGTATAGCGGTGAGTCAGCCCCAGCATTTT
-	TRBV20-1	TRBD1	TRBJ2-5	CSARVGTDPRETQYF	TGCAGTGCTAGAGTGGGGACAGACCCCCGAGAGACCCAGTACTTC
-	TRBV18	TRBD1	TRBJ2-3	CASSPDRGGQYF	TGTGCCAGCTCACCTGACAGGGGAGGGCAGTATTTT
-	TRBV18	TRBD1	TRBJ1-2	CASSPRGQGSYGYTF	TGTGCCAGCTCACCACGAGGACAGGGGAGTTATGGCTACACCTTC
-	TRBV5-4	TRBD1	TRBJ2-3	CASSPDRGYADTQYF	TGTGCCAGCAGCCCCGACAGGGGGTACGCAGATACGCAGTATTTT
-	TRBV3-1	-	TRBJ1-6	CASSQERVNNSPLHF	TGTGCCAGCAGCCAAGAAAGGGTCAATAATTCACCCCTCCACTTT
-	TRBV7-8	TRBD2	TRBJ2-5	CASRAGGQQETQYF	TGTGCCAGCCGAGCGGGGGGACAGCAAGAGACCCAGTACTTC
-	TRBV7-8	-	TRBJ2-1	CASSLLGVSYNEQFF	TGTGCCAGCAGCTTATTGGGGGTCTCCTACAATGAGCAGTTCTTC
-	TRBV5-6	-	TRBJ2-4	CASSLDGFGSKAKNIQYF	TGTGCCAGCAGTTTGGATGGGTTCGGTTCCAAAGCCAAAAACATTCAGTACTTC
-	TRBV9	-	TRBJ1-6	CASSSRGAAANNSPLHF	TGTGCCAGCAGCTCGAGGGGGGCCGCCGCCAATAATTCACCCCTCCACTTT
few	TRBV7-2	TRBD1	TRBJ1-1	CASSTTGKAFF	TGTGCCAGCAGCACGACAGGGAAAGCTTTCTTT
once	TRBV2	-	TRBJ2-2	CASSATQSTGELFF	TGTGCCAGCAGTGCCACCCAAAGCACCGGGGAGCTGTTTTTT
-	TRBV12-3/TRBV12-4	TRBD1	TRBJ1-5	CAGSSTPDRAMHF	TGTGCCGGCAGTTCCACCCCGGACAGGGCTATGCATTTT
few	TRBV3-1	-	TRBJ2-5	CASSQEFSVWTQYF	TGTGCCAGCAGCCAAGAGTTTTCCGTCTGGACCCAGTACTTC
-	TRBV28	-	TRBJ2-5	CASSAYRNSQETQYF	TGTGCCAGCAGTGCTTACAGGAACTCCCAAGAGACCCAGTACTTC
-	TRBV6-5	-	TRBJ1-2	CASTRGGNYGYTF	TGTGCCAGCACCCGGGGAGGGAACTATGGCTACACCTTC
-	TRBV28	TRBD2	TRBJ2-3	CASSLAGGRMQYF	TGTGCCAGCAGTTTGGCGGGGGGTCGTATGCAGTATTTT
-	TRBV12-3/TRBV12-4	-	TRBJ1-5	CASSSLGEGTQHF	TGTGCCAGCAGTTCCCTCGGCGAGGGGACCCAGCATTTT
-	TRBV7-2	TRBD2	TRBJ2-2	CASSQWTSWVAGELFF	TGTGCCAGCAGCCAGTGGACTAGCTGGGTAGCCGGGGAGCTGTTTTTT
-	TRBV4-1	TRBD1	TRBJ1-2	CASSQDWAPGGSRANYGYTF	TGCGCCAGCAGCCAAGATTGGGCGCCAGGGGGCTCCCGAGCTAACTATGGCTACACCTTC
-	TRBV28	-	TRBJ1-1	CASSLLIGGGAFF	TGTGCCAGCAGTTTATTAATCGGGGGGGGAGCTTTCTTT
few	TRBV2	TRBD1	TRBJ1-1	CASSQDRGPTTEAFF	TGTGCCAGCAGTCAGGACAGGGGACCCACCACTGAAGCTTTCTTT
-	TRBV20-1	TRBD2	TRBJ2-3	CSAFPSGGAVDTQYF	TGCAGTGCTTTCCCTAGCGGGGGGGCCGTGGATACGCAGTATTTT
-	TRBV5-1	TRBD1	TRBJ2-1	CASSLFGTGDSEQFF	TGCGCCAGCAGCTTGTTCGGGACAGGGGATAGTGAGCAGTTCTTC